This TCR beta chain was captured by sequencing in a study of shared clonotypes between healthy human individuals. Study conclusions and caveats: Naive subsets generally had larger estimated richness than memory subsets. Some naive CD4 clonotypes, around 4.9%, turned up in common across a few donors.

Genomic DNA from each subset was divided evenly over several immunoSEQ plates. Repertoires were generated with immunoSEQ multiplex PCR, while TCRdb's copy carries only in-frame clones and drops some. This sample has around 2,000,000 clones; about 92% occur once, and the top ten carry about 1.8%. Notes on this clone: Its antigen is as yet unknown.

In the naive CD8 group, cells lacked CD45RO and were positively selected for CCR7, so terminally differentiated effector memory CD45RA+ cells were left out. Trimming left V 0 bases short and J 0 bases short, with 11 bases between. The CDR3 contains 17 residues. CDR1 is ENHRY and CDR2 is SYGVKD in the germline V gene. Material: naive CD8+ T cells from PBMCs. The chain employs TRBV10-3 and TRBJ2-2; possible D gene TRBD2, 5 bases. This clonotype was sampled from a man younger than 35 in good health. Some clones in this sample may be carry-over from other donors' samples. CDR3 in DNA: TGTGCCATCAGTGAGTCGACGGGAAGCGCGAACACCGGGGAGCTGTTTTTT. Translated: CAISESTGSANTGELFF.